These T cell receptor beta chains were read from a single sample in a study of high-grade serous ovarian cancer treatment subgroups. Sequenced by immunoSEQ multiplex PCR; TCRdb stores in-frame clones only, minus some. The table lists approximately 9,600 clones, roughly 70% of them singletons, with 9.5% to 13% in the top ten. Material: tumor tissue. The receptor source for this set is a human donor with high-grade serous ovarian cancer. Each CDR3 is given with its conserved first and last residue. The D gene is left open where the match is weak. The listing skips clone size in some rows; elsewhere it reads once, few, many or a size class.

-	TRBV7-8	-	TRBJ1-2	TGTGCCAGCAGCATCGACCGGGGAGGAGGCTACACCTTC	CASSIDRGGGYTF
few	TRBV18	-	TRBJ1-3	TGTGCCAGCTCGATTAAACAGGGCTCTGGAAACACCATATATTTT	CASSIKQGSGNTIYF
-	TRBV10-3	TRBD2	TRBJ2-3	TGTGCCATCAGTGACCCGGGGAGGGCCGGCACAGATACGCAGTATTTT	CAISDPGRAGTDTQYF
few	TRBV5-1	-	TRBJ2-5	TGCGCCAGCAGCCCAGGGTTCCATCGGGAGACCCAGTACTTC	CASSPGFHRETQYF
-	TRBV14	-	TRBJ2-6	TGTGCCAGCAGCCAAGATCGGGTAAAAGGAACTTTC	CASSQDRVKGTF
once	TRBV7-2	-	TRBJ2-7	TGTGCCAGCAGCTTCATGGGGGGCGAGCAGTACTTC	CASSFMGGEQYF
-	TRBV6-5	TRBD1	TRBJ2-3	TGTGCCAGCAGTTACCGGGCAGGGGGCGGAGATACGCAGTATTTT	CASSYRAGGGDTQYF
-	TRBV9	TRBD2	TRBJ2-1	TGTGCCAGCAGCGAGGACGGACTAGCGCAGTTCTTC	CASSEDGLAQFF
-	TRBV11-3	-	TRBJ2-1	TGTGCCAGCAGCACCCGGGACTCCCCCTACAATGAGCAGTTCTTC	CASSTRDSPYNEQFF
few	TRBV11-1	TRBD1	TRBJ2-5	TGTGCCAGCAGTTGGGACCGGGACAGGGATCAAGAGACCCAGTACTTC	CASSWDRDRDQETQYF
-	TRBV27	-	TRBJ1-4	TGTGCCAGCAGTTTTTGGGGTGAGGGTGAAAAACTGTTTTTT	CASSFWGEGEKLFF
once	TRBV6-6	TRBD1	TRBJ1-2	TGTGCCAGCAGAGGCACCGGGACAGGGGCTTATGGCTACACCTTC	CASRGTGTGAYGYTF
-	TRBV10-3	-	TRBJ1-5	TGTGCCATCAGTGATAAGGGGGTGGGCAATCAGCCCCAGCATTTT	CAISDKGVGNQPQHF
-	TRBV10-2	TRBD2	TRBJ2-5	TGCGCCAGCAGTGAGAGTACTGGAAGGGAGGGAGGAGAGACCCAGTACTTC	CASSESTGREGGETQYF
-	TRBV10-3	TRBD2	TRBJ2-1	TGTGCCATCAAACAGGGCAATAGCGGGAGCAATGAGCAGTTCTTC	CAIKQGNSGSNEQFF
-	TRBV7-8	TRBD1	TRBJ2-3	TGTGCCAGCAGTTTTCAGGGGGCCGGCGTTACGCAGTATTTT	CASSFQGAGVTQYF